Listed here are 6 T cell receptor beta chains from one sample, sequenced in a study of T cell repertoires and HLA-DP antigens. TCRdb's table, derived via immunoSEQ multiplex PCR, lists solely in-frame clones and lacks some. The sample holds approximately 100,000 clones, around nine tenths seen once. Their antigens are not known. The specimen was CD4+ T cells from PBMCs. These receptors were taken from a man in his forties or fifties in good health and CMV-seronegative.

This chain links TRBV19 with TRBJ1-3; possibly TRBD1 for D (6 bases). Deletions cut 3 bases from V and 2 bases from J, with 8 bases between. Germline V gene data show CDR1 as LNHDA and CDR2 as SQIVND (reference sequence). CDR3 length equals 14 residues. CDR3 bases: TGTGCCAGTAGTATCGGACAGCCTGGAAACACCATATATTTT. Translation gives CASSIGQPGNTIYF.

DNA of the CDR3: TGTGCCAGCAGCTTAAACGGACAGGGGAATGAAAAACTGTTTTTT. Translating it yields CASSLNGQGNEKLFF. This chain connects TRBV28 to TRBJ1-4; 9 nucleotides line up with TRBD1. The junction had 7 bases not matched to a gene; V was cut back by 6 bases and J by 5 bases. The CDR3 consists of 15 residues. The V gene's germline CDR1 is MDHEN and CDR2 SYDVKM. The complete variable domain, with remaining parts taken from reference TRBV28 and TRBJ1-4, reads DVKVTQSSRYLVKRTGEKVFLECVQDMDHENMFWYRQDPGLGLRLIYFSYDVKMKEKGDIPEGYSVSREKKERFSLILESASTNQTSMYLCASSLNGQGNEKLFFGSGTQLSVL.

This clone was counted a few times. The chain employs TRBV25-1 and TRBJ1-2; D is undetermined. V was shortened by 7 bases and J by 5 bases, with 8 bases between the two germline ends. CDR3 length equals 11 residues. Germline loops: CDR1 MGHDK, CDR2 SYGVNS. Here the CDR3 reads CASTGLYGYTF. In DNA form, the CDR3 reads TGTGCCAGCACCGGATTATATGGCTACACCTTC.

The chain uses TRBV4-1 and TRBJ2-7, with 9 bases matching TRBD1. The germline gives CDR1 MGHRA, CDR2 YSYEKL. Losses at the gene ends were 3 bases for V and 0 bases for J; bases not matched to a gene: 9. The CDR3 covers 17 residues. This CDR3 reads CASSQYSGTGSSYEQYF. DNA of the CDR3: TGCGCCAGCAGCCAGTACTCCGGGACAGGGAGCTCCTACGAGCAGTACTTC.

This clone showed up many times. The chain has TRBV5-1 and TRBJ1-1; D unclear. Trimming took off 2 bases at V and 2 bases at J, with 10 bases between the two ends. Germline CDR1 is SGHRS and CDR2 is YFSETQ. The length of the CDR3 is 14 residues. The CDR3 protein is CASSFARENTEAFF. In DNA, the CDR3 is TGCGCCAGCAGCTTTGCTAGGGAAAACACTGAAGCTTTCTTT.

The rearrangement links TRBV5-1 to TRBJ1-4; TRBD1 matches at 9 bases. V gave up 4 bases and J gave up 5 bases; unmatched junction bases: 12. The CDR3 is 17 amino acids. Germline-derived CDR1 and CDR2 are SGHRS and YFSETQ. The CDR3 DNA follows: TGCGCCAGCAGCGCCGGGACAGGGTGGATAGGGAATGAAAAACTGTTTTTT. Translation: CASSAGTGWIGNEKLFF.